Listed below are T cell receptor beta chains from one sample, sequenced in a study of response to subunit inactivated influenza vaccine. TCRdb ran MiXCR on the RT-PCR reads and lists one entry per CDR3 protein. The sample records 610,000 or so distinct CDR3 sequences, approximately 14% being singletons. This material consisted of PBMCs from blood, taken less than 13 days after vaccination. These receptors were obtained from a man aged 45-65 years who received an inactivated influenza vaccine. CDR3s include the opening cysteine and the closing phenylalanine or tryptophan. Each record gives: D gene, J gene, clone size, V gene, CDR3 protein, CDR3 DNA. The D gene is left open where the match is weak. Clone size is not always given. Where it is, it says once, few, many or a class for expanded clones.

NA TRBJ2-5 few TRBV20-1 CSAPTGYSVETQYF TGCAGTGCCCCGACAGGTTATAGCGTGGAGACCCAGTACTTC
NA TRBJ2-2 NA TRBV7-2 CASSSYPGETGELFF TGTGCCAGCAGCTCCTATCCGGGGGAGACCGGGGAGCTGTTTTTT
TRBD2 TRBJ2-1 NA TRBV7-3 CASSFGGEEQFF TGTGCCAGCAGCTTTGGGGGGGAAGAGCAGTTCTTC
NA TRBJ2-7 NA TRBV18 CASSPETEQYF TGTGCCAGCTCGCCAGAGACCGAGCAGTACTTC
NA TRBJ1-2 NA TRBV10-3 CAITEGQGNYGYTF TGTGCCATCACCGAGGGGCAGGGGAACTATGGCTACACCTTC
NA TRBJ2-3 NA TRBV9 CASSPVGHLTDTQYF TGTGCCAGCAGCCCAGTAGGGCACCTCACAGATACGCAGTATTTT
NA TRBJ2-1 NA TRBV28 CASRGTGWGEQFF TGTGCCAGCAGGGGGACGGGTTGGGGTGAGCAGTTCTTC
TRBD2 TRBJ2-1 few TRBV5-1 CASSLEPGGGYNEQFF TGCGCCAGCAGCTTGGAGCCTGGCGGGGGTTACAATGAGCAGTTCTTC
NA TRBJ2-3 few TRBV20-1 CSARRGWGTDTQYF TGCAGTGCTAGAAGGGGCTGGGGCACAGATACGCAGTATTTT
TRBD1 TRBJ1-5 many TRBV12-3/TRBV12-4 CASSAQGAHQPQHF TGTGCCAGCAGTGCTCAGGGGGCACATCAGCCCCAGCATTTT
TRBD1 TRBJ1-1 few TRBV10-3 CAISEQGADTEAFF TGTGCCATCAGTGAGCAGGGGGCGGACACTGAAGCTTTCTTT
NA TRBJ1-1 few TRBV7-9 CASSLLGSDTEAFF TGTGCCAGCAGCTTACTGGGGTCGGACACTGAAGCTTTCTTT
TRBD2 TRBJ2-1 few TRBV20-1 CSASVSGRAYNEQFF TGCAGTGCTAGTGTTAGCGGGAGGGCCTATAATGAGCAGTTCTTC
TRBD1 TRBJ2-2 NA TRBV2 CASMRTGTTGELFF TGTGCCAGCATGAGGACAGGGACCACCGGGGAGCTGTTTTTT
NA TRBJ1-1 few TRBV6-2/TRBV6-3 CASSYQAKNSGYLPGDTEAFF TGTGCCAGCAGTTACCAAGCCAAGAACAGCGGATACCTCCCGGGAGACACTGAAGCTTTCTTT
TRBD1 TRBJ2-5 many TRBV11-2 CASSLSTGGSETQYF TGTGCCAGCAGCTTATCAACAGGGGGGTCAGAGACCCAGTACTTC
NA TRBJ1-1 NA TRBV4-1 CASSQEARGRGDTEAFF TGCGCCAGCAGCCAAGAGGCCCGGGGAAGAGGGGACACTGAAGCTTTCTTT
NA TRBJ2-1 NA TRBV20-1 CSALKGYQNEQFF TGCAGTGCCTTAAAAGGGTACCAGAATGAGCAGTTCTTC
NA TRBJ2-2 NA TRBV12-3/TRBV12-4 CASSPTRANTGELFF TGTGCCAGCAGCCCGACAAGGGCGAACACCGGGGAGCTGTTTTTT
TRBD1 TRBJ2-7 NA TRBV4-3 CASSLHPGQGAYEQYF TGCGCCAGCAGCCTCCACCCGGGACAGGGGGCCTACGAGCAGTACTTC
NA TRBJ2-5 NA TRBV5-6 CASSLWQGETQYF TGTGCCAGCAGCTTGTGGCAGGGAGAGACCCAGTACTTC
NA TRBJ2-2 NA TRBV12-3/TRBV12-4 CASTPGPGELFF TGTGCCAGCACCCCAGGGCCCGGGGAGCTGTTTTTT
NA TRBJ2-7 few TRBV6-2/TRBV6-3 CASSYRSPAYEQYF TGTGCCAGCAGTTACCGCTCGCCCGCCTACGAGCAGTACTTC
TRBD2 TRBJ2-1 few TRBV5-1 CASSREGGDYNEQFF TGCGCCAGCAGCCGGGAGGGGGGGGACTACAATGAGCAGTTCTTC
NA TRBJ1-5 NA TRBV20-1 CSAKLINQPQHF TGCAGTGCCAAACTGATAAATCAGCCCCAGCATTTT
TRBD2 TRBJ2-1 few TRBV28 CASSQIALAGYNEQFF TGTGCCAGCAGTCAAATCGCACTAGCGGGGTACAATGAGCAGTTCTTC
NA TRBJ1-1 few TRBV3-1 CASSLQRGGRTEAFF TGTGCCAGCAGCCTCCAAAGGGGGGGCCGCACTGAAGCTTTCTTT
TRBD1 TRBJ1-5 few TRBV11-2 CASSLGRDRGQPQHF TGTGCCAGCAGCTTAGGTCGGGACAGGGGTCAGCCCCAGCATTTT